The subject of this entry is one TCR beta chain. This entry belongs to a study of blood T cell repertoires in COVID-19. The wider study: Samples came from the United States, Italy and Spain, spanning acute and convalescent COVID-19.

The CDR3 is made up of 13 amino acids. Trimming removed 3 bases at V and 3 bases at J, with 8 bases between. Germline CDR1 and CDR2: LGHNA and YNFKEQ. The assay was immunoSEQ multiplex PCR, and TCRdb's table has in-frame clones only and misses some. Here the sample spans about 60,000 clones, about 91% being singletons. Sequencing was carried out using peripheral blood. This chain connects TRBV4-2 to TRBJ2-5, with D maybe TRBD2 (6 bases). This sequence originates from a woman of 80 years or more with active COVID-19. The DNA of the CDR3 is TGTGCCAGCAGCCAGAGGAGGGAAGAGACCCAGTACTTC. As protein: CASSQRREETQYF.